This T cell receptor beta chain was documented in a study of cytomegalovirus exposure and HLA in healthy donors. Whole-study context: Genotyping showed roughly 77% of 398 donors falling in the Caucasian-associated ancestry cluster.

The PCR had 60 Vbeta and 13 Jbeta primers. Assay used: immunoSEQ multiplex PCR; TCRdb lists only in-frame clones, some missing. The sample includes some 180,000 clones. Whole-study results and caveats: TCR beta V- and J-gene trimming was later associated with a missense DCLRE1C variant. Reports indicate that TCR beta sequences accurately predicted the HLA-A and HLA-B alleles of most subjects. The availability of immune exposure information extended only to CMV serostatus.

There are 16 residues in the CDR3. V lost 4 bases, J lost 1 base, and 2 bases stayed unmatched. Germline CDR1 reads SGHRS; CDR2 reads YFSETQ. Note on this clone: Its antigen is undetermined.

This clonotype originated in a man aged 25-40 years in good health and CMV-seronegative. The sequenced sample was PBMCs. The chain employs TRBV5-1 and TRBJ2-2; TRBD2 agrees at 12 bases. CDR3 DNA sequence: TGCGCCAGCAGCCTAGCGGGGGGGATGAACACCGGGGAGCTGTTTTTT. Protein product: CASSLAGGMNTGELFF.